The clone carrying this T cell receptor (beta chain) rates as large. Its antigen is unknown. A history of autoimmune disease or systemic immunosuppression excluded patients. Germline lookup yields CDR1 MGHDK and CDR2 SYGVNS. This CDR3 is 16 amino acids long. J gave up 2 bases and V 3 bases, and 5 bases lay outside the gene matches. The data are from a study of OX40 agonist ivuxolimab in advanced cancers. Study as a whole: With a range of roughly 23 to 79, age averaged 60 years, and about 82% were male. Study-wide results and limits: Both CD4+ and CD8+ T cell populations in blood had undergone clonal expansion by week 6 at 0.1 to 3.0 mg/kg. At 0.1-3.0 mg/kg, partial responders had clonal expansion among the lowest observed.

Sequenced by immunoSEQ multiplex PCR; TCRdb stores in-frame clones only, minus some. The sample carries some 10,000 clones, less than 90% recorded once. The rearrangement links TRBV25-1 to TRBJ2-3; 10 bases are shared with TRBD1. The source of this sequence is an adult with an advanced solid tumor such as melanoma, head and neck, liver or kidney cancer. The source was CD4+ or CD8+ T cells sorted from blood, collected in a trial of the OX40 agonist ivuxolimab. The CDR3 nucleotides read TGTGCCAGCAGTGACCGAGGACAGGGGGTCACAGATACGCAGTATTTT. It yields the protein CASSDRGQGVTDTQYF.